In its sample, the clone carrying this T cell receptor (beta chain) was seen once. V was clipped by 2 bases and J by 7 bases, with 10 bases between them. The CDR3 has 13 residues. The germline V gene has CDR1 SGHRS and CDR2 YFSETQ. In the original workflow: Using reference gene primer amplification, nucleated cell counts were estimated. Profiling relied on immunoSEQ multiplex PCR, and the TCRdb table lists in-frame clones only, not all of them. That table is the source of V, J and clone size, and D and trimming were worked out from the DNA. This table holds approximately 200,000 clones, roughly 77% found once. One Seattle source followed patients from active infection through their disease course. This sample was included in a study of blood T cell repertoires in COVID-19. Study information: Acute and convalescent COVID-19 samples came from the United States, Italy and Spain. The analysed material was cDNA or gDNA that came from T cells, B-cell-depleted T cells, or PBMCs.

Input material: peripheral blood. The V gene is TRBV5-1, the J gene TRBJ2-1, with D perhaps matching TRBD2 (5 bases). This sequence was found in a woman aged 40 to 50 with COVID-19, enrolled during active disease. This CDR3 reads CASSLQTGNEQFF. CDR3 in DNA: TGCGCCAGCAGCTTACAGACGGGGAATGAGCAGTTCTTC.